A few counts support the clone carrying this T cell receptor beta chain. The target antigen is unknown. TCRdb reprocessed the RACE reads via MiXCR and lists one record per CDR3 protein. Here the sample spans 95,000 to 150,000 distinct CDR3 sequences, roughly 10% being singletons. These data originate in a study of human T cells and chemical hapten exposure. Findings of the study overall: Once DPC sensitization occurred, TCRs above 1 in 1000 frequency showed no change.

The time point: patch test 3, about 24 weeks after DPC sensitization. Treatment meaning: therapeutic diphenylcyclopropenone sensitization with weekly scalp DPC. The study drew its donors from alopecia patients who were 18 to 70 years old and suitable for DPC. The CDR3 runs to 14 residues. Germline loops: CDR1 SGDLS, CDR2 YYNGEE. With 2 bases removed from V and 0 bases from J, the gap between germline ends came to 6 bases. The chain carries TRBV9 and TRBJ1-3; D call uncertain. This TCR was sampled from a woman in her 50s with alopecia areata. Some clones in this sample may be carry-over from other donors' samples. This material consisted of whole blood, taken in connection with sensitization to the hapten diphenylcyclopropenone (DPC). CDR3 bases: TGTGCCAGCAGCGTTACGAGCTCTGGAAACACCATATATTTT. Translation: CASSVTSSGNTIYF.